Below, one T cell receptor (beta chain) is given with its context. Its antigen remains unidentified. The protocol was immunoSEQ multiplex PCR, while the TCRdb copy is restricted to in-frame clones and leaves out a portion. Here the sample spans roughly 2,000,000 clones, roughly 95% being singletons. Naive-designated CD8 cells lacked CD45RO, were positively enriched for CCR7, and omitted terminally differentiated effector memory CD45RA+ cells. This entry belongs to a study of shared clonotypes between healthy human individuals. Regarding the study as a whole: With a few donors compared, around 5% of naive CD4 clonotypes were shared.

J lost 0 bases, V lost 2 bases, and 7 bases had no gene match. The germline V gene encodes CDR1 SEHNR and CDR2 FQNEAQ (reference sequence). This CDR3 has 17 residues. V is TRBV7-9 and J is TRBJ1-3, with 7 bases aligning to TRBD1. This TCR came from a young man in good health. Some clones in this sample may be carry-over from other donors' samples. The sequenced sample was naive CD8+ T cells from PBMCs. The chain's CDR3 is CASSLHKTGSSGNTIYF. The CDR3 region has the DNA TGTGCCAGCAGCTTACACAAGACAGGGAGCTCTGGAAACACCATATATTTT.